This entry lists 26 T cell receptor beta chains sequenced from one sample in a study of regulatory T cells in long-lasting Graves disease. Time point denoted: newly diagnosed GD, antithyroid drugs for less than 3 months. PBMC RNA was the source of the TCR library. iRepertoire HTBI primers and Arm-PCR of CDR3 regions built TCR beta libraries. TCRdb analysed the multiplex PCR reads with MiXCR anew, one entry per CDR3 protein. The sample shows 500,000 or so distinct CDR3 sequences, around 15% of them seen only once. These same records also appear under a second study, on T cells in Graves' hyperthyroidism and ophthalmopathy.

This specimen was peripheral blood mononuclear cells (PBMCs), taken at new diagnosis, from a patient treated with antithyroid drugs. The receptors originated from a man aged 35 to 55 with Graves disease.

As concerns this clonotype: A read error may explain this, as a much larger clone is one base away. Because the CDR3 is missing its conserved closing phenylalanine or tryptophan, this is likely a read error. The chain carries TRBV28 and TRBJ2-7; 7 bases fit TRBD1. Germline-derived CDR1 and CDR2 are MDHEN and SYDVKM. J lost 3 bases, V lost 7 bases, and 6 bases had no gene match. CDR3 length: 13 residues. This CDR3 is CASTGQWGYEQYS. The DNA of the CDR3 is TGTGCCAGCACGGGACAGTGGGGCTACGAGCAGTACTCC.

In this sample, this clonotype turned up many times. The V call is TRBV13, the J call TRBJ2-5; 7 bases line up with TRBD1. Germline CDR1 and CDR2: PRHDT and FYEKMQ (reference sequence). The CDR3 runs 17 residues. V lost 5 bases to trimming and J lost 0 bases; unmatched junction nucleotides: 12. CDR3 sequence (DNA): TGTGCCAGCAGCCCGGGGCCAGGACAGGAGCACCAAGAGACCCAGTACTTC. It translates to CASSPGPGQEHQETQYF. Full variable domain (remainder filled in from reference TRBV13 and TRBJ2-5): AAGVIQSPRHLIKEKRETATLKCYPIPRHDTVYWYQQGPGQDPQFLISFYEKMQSDKGSIPDRFSAQQFSDYHSELNMSSLELGDSALYFCASSPGPGQEHQETQYFGPGTRLLVL.

This clonotype was counted only a few times. The chain links TRBV19 to TRBJ1-1; TRBD1 matches at 7 bases. The V and J ends lost 3 bases and 4 bases, in that order; junction bases with no gene match: 8. This CDR3 is built from 15 residues. Germline values: CDR1 LNHDA, CDR2 SQIVND (reference sequence). The CDR3: CASSIDRASATEAFF. The CDR3 nucleotides read TGTGCCAGTAGTATCGACAGGGCCTCGGCCACTGAAGCTTTCTTT.

Of note for this clonotype: The likely explanation is a read error, given a far larger clone one base away. The V call is TRBV27, the J call TRBJ2-1, with 9 positions matching TRBD1. The V gene end was trimmed by 3 bases and the J gene end by 13 bases; junction bases not matched to a gene: 25. This CDR3 region has 19 residues. CDR1 is MNHEY and CDR2 is SMNVEV in the germline V gene (reference sequence). The CDR3 loop reads CASSFLSLAQGAGNETQFF. CDR3 coding DNA: TGTGCCAGCAGTTTCCTATCCCTGGCACAGGGGGCAGGAAATGAGACCCAGTTCTTC.

This clonotype was counted many times. The chain uses TRBV5-1 and TRBJ2-1, with 11 bases that match TRBD2. CDR1 is SGHRS and CDR2 is YFSETQ in the germline V gene. V lost 5 bases, J lost 10 bases, and 14 bases stayed unmatched. The length of the CDR3 is 16 residues. CDR3 nucleotides: TGCGCCAGCAGGGGGGTATCTAGCGGGAGGAAAGTCGAGCAGTTCTTC. Its translation: CASRGVSSGRKVEQFF.

This clonotype occurred a few times. CDR3 nucleotide sequence: TGTGCCAGCAGTCCACTGACTAGCGGCAATGAGCAGTTCTTC. Translation: CASSPLTSGNEQFF. The chain has TRBV28 and TRBJ2-1; 9 bases align to TRBD2. Losses at the gene ends were 5 bases for V and 6 bases for J; bases not matched to a gene: 5. The germline V gene encodes CDR1 MDHEN and CDR2 SYDVKM. CDR3 length: 14 residues.

The chain is built from TRBV10-1 and TRBJ2-7; no clear D. The germline V and J ends were trimmed by 0 bases and 5 bases, with 8 bases remaining between them. The germline gives CDR1 WNHNN, CDR2 SYGVQD (reference sequence). The CDR3 sequence is 13 residues long. This CDR3 reads CASSESPVDEQYF. In DNA, the CDR3 is TGCGCCAGCAGTGAGTCGCCAGTAGACGAGCAGTACTTC.

The rearrangement joins TRBV29-1 to TRBJ2-1, with 8 positions matching TRBD1. Per germline, CDR1 SQVTM and CDR2 ANQGSEA. The CDR3 contains 14 residues. J lost 6 bases, V lost 3 bases, and 7 bases had no gene match. CDR3 coding DNA: TGCAGCGTTGAGTGGCAGGGGGCGGGCAATGAGCAGTTCTTC. As protein: CSVEWQGAGNEQFF.

This clonotype was counted many times. The genes are TRBV28 and TRBJ1-4, with a possible D match to TRBD1 (5 bases). In germline, CDR1 is MDHEN, CDR2 SYDVKM. V lost 4 bases to trimming and J lost 5 bases, with 17 bases between them. This CDR3 region has 16 residues. Here the CDR3 DNA reads TGTGCCAGCAGTTCCCGACAGCCAGGCCGAAATGAAAAACTGTTTTTT. Encoded protein: CASSSRQPGRNEKLFF.

This clonotype has at least ten counts. The chain joins TRBV20-1 to TRBJ2-5; no reliable D call. Germline V lookup: CDR1 DFQATT, CDR2 SNEGSKA (reference sequence). This CDR3 spans 10 amino acids. The V and J ends lost 5 bases and 5 bases respectively, with 6 bases between them. CDR3 nucleotide sequence: TGCAGTGCTGCTAGGGAGACCCAGTACTTC. Protein: CSAARETQYF.

Comments on this clonotype: Possible read error: a much larger clone is one base away. V usage is TRBV20-1 and J usage is TRBJ2-1, with D perhaps matching TRBD1 (6 bases). CDR1 is DFQATT, CDR2 SNEGSKA, per germline (reference sequence). The CDR3 is 13 residues long. V lost 6 bases and J lost 10, with 19 bases in between. This CDR3 reads CSALGGLTYEQFF. CDR3 coding DNA: TGCAGTGCCCTTGGGGGCCTAACCTACGAGCAGTTCTTC.

This clonotype turned up a few times. The CDR3 DNA reads TGTGCCAGCAGTCCTAGCGGGAGGGCCTCCGGGGAGCTGTTTTTT. Protein: CASSPSGRASGELFF. The gene calls are TRBV28 and TRBJ2-2; 12 nucleotides line up with TRBD2. Germline V gene sequence: CDR1 MDHEN, CDR2 SYDVKM. CDR3 size: 15 residues. V trimming: 5 bases; J trimming: 6 bases; junction bases outside the gene matches: 4. The whole variable domain, remainder taken from reference TRBV28 and TRBJ2-2, is DVKVTQSSRYLVKRTGEKVFLECVQDMDHENMFWYRQDPGLGLRLIYFSYDVKMKEKGDIPEGYSVSREKKERFSLILESASTNQTSMYLCASSPSGRASGELFFGEGSRLTVL.

Comment on this clonotype: A much larger clone lies a single base off, so this may be a read error. The CDR3 spells CASGHPGSGVDTQYF. CDR3 sequence (DNA): TGTGCCAGCGGCCACCCGGGATCCGGGGTTGATACGCAGTATTTT. The V and J genes are TRBV5-4 and TRBJ2-3; TRBD2 might be the D (5 bases). CDR3 length equals 15 residues. Between the trimmed V and J ends, which lost 7 bases and 6 bases, there was a span of 21 bases. CDR1 and CDR2 from the germline V gene are SGHNT and YYREEE (reference sequence).

This rearrangement joins TRBV19 to TRBJ2-1, with 7 bases aligning to TRBD2. The V gene end was trimmed by 4 bases and the J gene end by 8 bases; junction bases not matched to a gene: 8. The CDR3 is 14 residues long. In germline, CDR1 is LNHDA, CDR2 SQIVND (reference sequence). The CDR3 here is CASSTSGNTHEQFF. The CDR3 DNA follows: TGTGCCAGTAGTACGAGCGGGAATACCCATGAGCAGTTCTTC.

This clonotype has just a few counts. V usage is TRBV7-2 and J usage is TRBJ1-4; perhaps TRBD1 as D (5 bases). Trimming took off 1 base at V and 12 bases at J, with 15 bases between the two ends. Germline CDR1 reads SGHTA; CDR2 reads FQGNSA. This CDR3 spans 14 amino acids. The CDR3 sequence is CASSLGGMKGELFF. The DNA for the CDR3 is TGTGCCAGCAGCTTAGGGGGAATGAAAGGGGAACTGTTTTTT.

This sequence joins TRBV12-3 or TRBV12-4 and TRBJ1-6; D may be TRBD1 (5 bases). With 6 bases removed from V and 7 bases from J, the gap between germline ends came to 19 bases. The CDR3 runs to 16 residues. CDR3 protein: CASSRAGFGANSPLHF. DNA for the CDR3: TGTGCCAGCAGCCGAGCAGGGTTTGGGGCCAATTCACCCCTCCACTTT.

The chain carries TRBV7-2 and TRBJ1-1, with a weak D call TRBD1 (5 bases). The CDR3 contains 14 residues. The germline CDR1 and CDR2 sequences are SGHTA and FQGNSA. The V gene lost 1 base and the J gene lost 5 bases, with 11 bases spanning the gap. This CDR3 is CASSLGQGWTEAFF. The CDR3 nucleotides read TGTGCCAGCAGCTTAGGTCAGGGTTGGACTGAAGCTTTCTTT.

This clonotype was counted many times. V is TRBV2 and J is TRBJ1-3; 12 nucleotides agree with TRBD1. Trimming took 8 bases from V and 3 from J; bases not matched to a gene: 2. Germline CDR1 SNHLY, CDR2 FYNNEI. The CDR3 length is 14 residues. The CDR3, as DNA: TGTGCCAGCCGGGACAGGGGGCTTGGAAACACCATATATTTT. Its translation is CASRDRGLGNTIYF. Drawing the rest from reference TRBV2 and TRBJ1-3, the complete variable domain is EPEVTQTPSHQVTQMGQEVILRCVPISNHLYFYWYRQILGQKVEFLVSFYNNEISEKSEIFDDQFSVERPDGSNFTLKIRSTKLEDSAMYFCASRDRGLGNTIYFGEGSWLTVV.

The chain combines TRBV5-1 with TRBJ1-5, with a possible D match to TRBD1 (6 bases). CDR3 size: 15 residues. Per germline, CDR1 SGHRS and CDR2 YFSETQ. V was cut by 2 bases and J by 0 bases, with 9 bases left in between. CDR3 in DNA: TGCGCCAGCAGCTTAGGGGGAATTAGCAATCAGCCCCAGCATTTT. It specifies CASSLGGISNQPQHF. The variable domain in full, with the rest retrieved from reference TRBV5-1 and TRBJ1-5, is KAGVTQTPRYLIKTRGQQVTLSCSPISGHRSVSWYQQTPGQGLQFLFEYFSETQRNKGNFPGRFSGRQFSNSRSEMNVSTLELGDSALYLCASSLGGISNQPQHFGDGTRLSIL.

This rearrangement joins TRBV6-5 to TRBJ2-7; 11 bases map to TRBD2. V lost 0 bases and J lost 4; bases outside the gene matches: 2. CDR3 length: 15 residues. The germline V gene encodes CDR1 MNHEY and CDR2 SVGAGI. Here the CDR3 DNA reads TGTGCCAGCAGTTACTCGGCTAGCGGGAGGTACGAGCAGTACTTC. Its translation: CASSYSASGRYEQYF.

Only a few counts were recorded for this clonotype. No conserved phenylalanine or tryptophan is present at the end of the CDR3, so a read error is the likely explanation. It is unclear where the CDR3 begins or ends on the DNA, so no DNA is shown, and the CDR3 is as TCRdb lists it. The chain employs TRBV25-1 and TRBJ2-7; the tabulated D call, TRBD1, remains unverified against the DNA. From its first to its last residue, the CDR3 has 11 amino acids. Germline loops: CDR1 MGHDK, CDR2 SYGVNS. The CDR3 sequence is CASSDTYIGTC.

This chain uses TRBV5-1 with TRBJ1-5; D remains unclear. The V gene lost 0 bases and the J gene lost 5 bases, with 6 bases spanning the gap. The CDR3 is 13 amino acids. The V gene's germline CDR1 is SGHRS and CDR2 YFSETQ. The CDR3 DNA follows: TGCGCCAGCAGCTTGGCCTTACATCAGCCCCAGCATTTT. Protein: CASSLALHQPQHF.

About this clonotype: The germline gene is not matched at one end of the junction; a read error may be the cause. The V call is TRBV5-1, the J call TRBJ2-3, with no clear D. Germline-derived CDR1 and CDR2 are SGHRS and YFSETQ. This CDR3 contains 16 residues. The CDR3 DNA sequence: TGTGCCAGCAGCTTGATACGGAGACCCCTCACAGATACGCAGTATTTT. This encodes CASSLIRRPLTDTQYF.

The chain employs TRBV30 and TRBJ2-1, with D uncertain. Germline lookup yields CDR1 GTSNPN and CDR2 SVGIG (reference sequence). The CDR3 consists of 13 residues. V dropped 4 bases and J dropped 0 bases, with 7 bases sitting between them. CDR3 amino acids: CAWTQSSYNEQFF. The DNA of the CDR3 is TGTGCCTGGACCCAGAGCTCCTACAATGAGCAGTTCTTC.

Of note for this clonotype: The germline gene is not matched at one end of the junction; a read error may be the cause. CDR3 DNA: TGTGCCAGTAGTATTCGGGCGGGAGGCGGCACCGGGGAGCTGCTTTTT. Encoded protein: CASSIRAGGGTGELLF. The chain recombines TRBV19 with TRBJ2-2; 8 bases line up with TRBD2. From germline, CDR1 is LNHDA and CDR2 SQIVND (reference sequence). The CDR3 sequence is 16 residues long.

The rearrangement uses TRBV7-9 and TRBJ2-1; D may be TRBD1 or TRBD2 (5 bases each). The CDR3 consists of 14 residues. Germline-derived CDR1 and CDR2 are SEHNR and FQNEAQ (reference sequence). With 2 bases removed from V and 5 bases from J, the gap between germline ends came to 10 bases. The CDR3 spells CASSLTGTNNEQFF. The DNA for the CDR3 is TGTGCCAGCAGCTTAACCGGGACGAACAATGAGCAGTTCTTC.